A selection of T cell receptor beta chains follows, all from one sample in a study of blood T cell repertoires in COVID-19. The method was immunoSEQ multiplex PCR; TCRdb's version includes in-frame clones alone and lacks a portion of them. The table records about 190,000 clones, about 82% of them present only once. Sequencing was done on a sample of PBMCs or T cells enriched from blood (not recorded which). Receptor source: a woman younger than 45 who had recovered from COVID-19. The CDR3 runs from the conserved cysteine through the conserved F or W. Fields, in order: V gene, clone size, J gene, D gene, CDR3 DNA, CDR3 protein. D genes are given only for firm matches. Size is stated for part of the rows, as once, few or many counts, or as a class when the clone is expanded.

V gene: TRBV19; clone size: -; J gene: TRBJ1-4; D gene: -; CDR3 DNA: TGTGCCACAGGAGTTTGGGGGCTTGGTGAAAAACTGTTTTTT; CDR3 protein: CATGVWGLGEKLFF
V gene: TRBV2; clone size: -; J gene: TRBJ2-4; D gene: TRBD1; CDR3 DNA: TGTGCCAGCAGTGGGTCGGAACAGGGGTCCAAAAACATTCAGTACTTC; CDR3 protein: CASSGSEQGSKNIQYF
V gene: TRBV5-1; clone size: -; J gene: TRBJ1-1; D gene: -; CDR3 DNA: TGCGCCAGCAGCCTTGATACAAGGAACACTGAAGCTTTCTTT; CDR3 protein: CASSLDTRNTEAFF
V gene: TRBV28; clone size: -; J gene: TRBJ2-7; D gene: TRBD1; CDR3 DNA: TGTGCCAGCAGTTCCGGGACAGGGGACTACGAGCAGTACTTC; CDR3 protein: CASSSGTGDYEQYF
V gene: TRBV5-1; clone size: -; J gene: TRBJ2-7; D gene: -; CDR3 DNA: TGCGCCAGCAGCGCGAGGCCAGACTACGAGCAGTACTTC; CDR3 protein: CASSARPDYEQYF
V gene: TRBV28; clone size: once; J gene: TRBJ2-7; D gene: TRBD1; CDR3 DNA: TGTGCCAGCAGCTATCGACAGGGGCGGGAGCAGTACTTC; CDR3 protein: CASSYRQGREQYF
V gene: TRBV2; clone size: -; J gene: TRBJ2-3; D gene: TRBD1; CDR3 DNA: TGTGCCAGCAGGGGGGACAGTGGTACAGATACGCAGTATTTT; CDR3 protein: CASRGDSGTDTQYF
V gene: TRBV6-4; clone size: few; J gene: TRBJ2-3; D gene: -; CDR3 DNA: TGTGCCAGCAGTGACGAGGCCCAGGGTAGCACAGATACGCAGTATTTT; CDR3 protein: CASSDEAQGSTDTQYF
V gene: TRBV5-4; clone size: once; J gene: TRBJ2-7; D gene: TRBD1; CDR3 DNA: TGTGCCAGCAGCTTGGGGGGGACAGGGTTTCGGAACGAGCAGTACTTC; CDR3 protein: CASSLGGTGFRNEQYF
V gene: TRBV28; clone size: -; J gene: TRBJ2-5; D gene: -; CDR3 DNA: TGTGCCAGCAGTTTATTGTCGGGGAACCAAGAGACCCAGTACTTC; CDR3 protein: CASSLLSGNQETQYF
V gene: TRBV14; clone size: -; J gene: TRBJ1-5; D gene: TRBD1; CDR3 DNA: TGTGCCAGCAGCCAAGATCCCCGGGACAGGGGGCCGTATAGCAATCAGCCCCAGCATTTT; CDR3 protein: CASSQDPRDRGPYSNQPQHF
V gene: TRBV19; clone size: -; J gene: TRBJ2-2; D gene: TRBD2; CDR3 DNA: TGTGCCAGTAGTATCCAAGCGGGAGGCGGTCCCGGGGAGCTGTTTTTT; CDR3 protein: CASSIQAGGGPGELFF
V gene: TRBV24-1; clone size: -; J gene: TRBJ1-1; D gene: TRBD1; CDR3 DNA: TGTGCCACCAGTGACCCGACAGGGCTCCTGAACACTGAAGCTTTCTTT; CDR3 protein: CATSDPTGLLNTEAFF
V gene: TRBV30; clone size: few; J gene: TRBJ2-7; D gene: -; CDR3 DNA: TGTGCCTGGGCCTCAGGGGCTGGTTTCTACGAGCAGTACTTC; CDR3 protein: CAWASGAGFYEQYF
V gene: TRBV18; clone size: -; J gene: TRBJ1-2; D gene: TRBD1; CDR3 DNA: TGTGCCAGCTCGCCGACAGGGGGACTCTATGGCTACACCTTC; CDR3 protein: CASSPTGGLYGYTF
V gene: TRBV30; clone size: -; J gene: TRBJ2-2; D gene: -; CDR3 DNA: TGTGCCTGGAGTGAGGGGGTTGGCGGGGAGCTGTTTTTT; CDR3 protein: CAWSEGVGGELFF
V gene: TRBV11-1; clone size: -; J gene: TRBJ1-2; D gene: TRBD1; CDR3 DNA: TGTGCCAGCAGCAGAGCAAGGACAGGGGCAGGCTACACCTTC; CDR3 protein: CASSRARTGAGYTF
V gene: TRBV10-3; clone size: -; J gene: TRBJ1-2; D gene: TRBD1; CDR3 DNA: TGTGCCATCAGAAGCTTAAGGACAGGGGTGTTCTATGGCTACACCTTC; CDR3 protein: CAIRSLRTGVFYGYTF
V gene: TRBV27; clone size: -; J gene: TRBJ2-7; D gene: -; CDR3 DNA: TGTGCCAGCACTTCTGACAGTCGCCCCTACGAGCAGTACTTC; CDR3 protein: CASTSDSRPYEQYF
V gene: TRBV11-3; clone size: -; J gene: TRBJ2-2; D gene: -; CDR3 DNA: TGTGCCAGCAGCGCCTACCTAGCGCCAGGAAACACCGGGGAGCTGTTTTTT; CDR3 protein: CASSAYLAPGNTGELFF
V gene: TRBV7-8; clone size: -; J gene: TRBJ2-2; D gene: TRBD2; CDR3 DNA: TGTGCCAGCAGCCCGTCAGCGGGACCCACCGGGGAGCTGTTTTTT; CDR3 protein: CASSPSAGPTGELFF
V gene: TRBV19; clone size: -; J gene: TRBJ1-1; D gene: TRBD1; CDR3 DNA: TGTGCCAGTAGTGCGGACAGGGGTGAGAACACTGAAGCTTTCTTT; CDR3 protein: CASSADRGENTEAFF
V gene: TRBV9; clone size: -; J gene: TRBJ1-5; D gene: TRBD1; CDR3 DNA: TGTGCCAGCAGCCCCGGGACAGAATATCAGCCCCAGCATTTT; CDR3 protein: CASSPGTEYQPQHF
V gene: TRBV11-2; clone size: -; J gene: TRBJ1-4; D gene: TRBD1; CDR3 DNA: TGTGCCAGCAGCTCATTGACAGGGGATGAAAAACTGTTTTTT; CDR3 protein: CASSSLTGDEKLFF
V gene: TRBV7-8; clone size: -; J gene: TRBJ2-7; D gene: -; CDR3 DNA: TGTGCCAGCAGCCGGAAGAGACACAGGGAGATATATTCCTACGAGCAGTACTTC; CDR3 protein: CASSRKRHREIYSYEQYF
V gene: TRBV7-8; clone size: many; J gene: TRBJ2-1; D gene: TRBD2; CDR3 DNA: TGTGCCAGCAGCCCCGAACCCGGGACTAGCGGGCACAATGAGCAGTTCTTC; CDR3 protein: CASSPEPGTSGHNEQFF
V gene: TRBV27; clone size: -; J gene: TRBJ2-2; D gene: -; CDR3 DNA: TGTGCCAGCAGTTTTGGAGGATCCGGGGAGCTGTTTTTT; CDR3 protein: CASSFGGSGELFF
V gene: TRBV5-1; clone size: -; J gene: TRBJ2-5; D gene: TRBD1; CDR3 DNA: TGCGCCAGCAGCTTTAGACAGGGGGAAGAGACCCAGTACTTC; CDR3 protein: CASSFRQGEETQYF
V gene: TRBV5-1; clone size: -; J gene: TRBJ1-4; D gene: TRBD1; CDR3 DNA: TGCGCCAGCAGCGGAACAGGGGCAACTAATGAAAAACTGTTTTTT; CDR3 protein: CASSGTGATNEKLFF
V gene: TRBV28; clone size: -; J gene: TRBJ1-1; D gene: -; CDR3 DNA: TGTGCCAGCAGTTTTCAGGTCGCTGAAGCTTTCTTT; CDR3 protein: CASSFQVAEAFF
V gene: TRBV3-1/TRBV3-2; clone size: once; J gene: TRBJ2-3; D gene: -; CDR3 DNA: TGTGCCAGCAGCCAAGATCTTGAGGGTACCCGCACAGATACGCAGTATTTT; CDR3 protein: CASSQDLEGTRTDTQYF
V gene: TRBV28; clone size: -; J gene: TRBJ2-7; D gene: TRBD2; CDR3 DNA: TGTGCCAGCAAACCGGGACTAGCGGTATACGAGCAGTACTTC; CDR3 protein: CASKPGLAVYEQYF
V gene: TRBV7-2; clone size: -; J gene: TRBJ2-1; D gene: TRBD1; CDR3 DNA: TGTGCCAGCAGCTTCGGGACAGGGTACAATGAGCAGTTCTTC; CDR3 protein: CASSFGTGYNEQFF
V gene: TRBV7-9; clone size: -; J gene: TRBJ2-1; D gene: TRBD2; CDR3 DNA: TGTGCCAGCAGCTTAGCGGAGACTAGCCCCGGTGAGCAGTTCTTC; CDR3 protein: CASSLAETSPGEQFF
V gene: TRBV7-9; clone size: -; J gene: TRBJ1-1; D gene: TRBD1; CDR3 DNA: TGTGCCAGCGAGAGACAGGGAGGCACTGAAGCTTTCTTT; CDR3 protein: CASERQGGTEAFF
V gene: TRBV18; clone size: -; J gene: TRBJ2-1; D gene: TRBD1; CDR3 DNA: TGTGCCAGCTCACCACGGGTTCTCCCCGTGACCCGGGACAGGTACGACAATGAGCAGTTCTTC; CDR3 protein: CASSPRVLPVTRDRYDNEQFF
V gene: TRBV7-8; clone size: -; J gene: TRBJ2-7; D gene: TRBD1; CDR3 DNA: TGTGCCAGCAGCTTTGTAAGCCCCGGGACAGGGAACGAGCAGTACTTC; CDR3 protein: CASSFVSPGTGNEQYF
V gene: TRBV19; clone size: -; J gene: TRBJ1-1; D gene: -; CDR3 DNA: TGTGCCAGTAGTATATTCGGGGGGACTAGGTCCACTGAAGCTTTCTTT; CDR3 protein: CASSIFGGTRSTEAFF
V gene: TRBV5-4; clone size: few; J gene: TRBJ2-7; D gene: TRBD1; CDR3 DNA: TGTGCCAGCAGATTCGGACAGGGGGCAACCTCTGTGGGCGAGCAGTACTTC; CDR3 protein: CASRFGQGATSVGEQYF
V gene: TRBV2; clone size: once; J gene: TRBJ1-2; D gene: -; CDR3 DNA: TGTGCCAGCAGCCCTGGGGGGGCGTATGGCTACACCTTC; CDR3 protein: CASSPGGAYGYTF
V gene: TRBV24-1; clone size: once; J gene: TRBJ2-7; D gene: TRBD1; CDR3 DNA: TGTGCCACCGGACGCCGGGACAGGGGCGAGCAGTACTTC; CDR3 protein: CATGRRDRGEQYF
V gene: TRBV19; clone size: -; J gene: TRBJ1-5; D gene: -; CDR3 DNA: TGTGCAAGTAGCTCCGGAACGTTGGGGGCTCAGCCCCAGCATTTT; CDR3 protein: CASSSGTLGAQPQHF
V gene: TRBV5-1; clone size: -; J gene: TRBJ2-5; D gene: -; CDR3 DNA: TGCGCCAGCAGCCTCAGTTCAGCGAATCAAGAGACCCAGTACTTC; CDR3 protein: CASSLSSANQETQYF
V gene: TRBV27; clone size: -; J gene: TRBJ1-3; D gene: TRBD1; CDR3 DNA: TGTGCCAGCAGGGACAGGGGCTCTGGAAACACCATATATTTT; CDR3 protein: CASRDRGSGNTIYF
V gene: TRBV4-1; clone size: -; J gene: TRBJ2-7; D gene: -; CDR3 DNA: TGCGCCAGCAGCTACCCAGGGAAAACCTACGAGCAGTACTTC; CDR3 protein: CASSYPGKTYEQYF
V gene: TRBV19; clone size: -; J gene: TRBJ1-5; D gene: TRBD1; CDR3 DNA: TGTGCCAGTAGTACTACTGACAGGGGCAATCAGCCCCAGCATTTT; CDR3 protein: CASSTTDRGNQPQHF
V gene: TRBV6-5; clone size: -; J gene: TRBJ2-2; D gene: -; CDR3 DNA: TGTGCCAGCACCCAGAACACCGGGGAGCTGTTTTTT; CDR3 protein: CASTQNTGELFF
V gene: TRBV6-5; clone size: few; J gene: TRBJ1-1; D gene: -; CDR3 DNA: TGTGCCAGCAGGAAAACAGGGCTCCCTGAAGCTTTCTTT; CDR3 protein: CASRKTGLPEAFF
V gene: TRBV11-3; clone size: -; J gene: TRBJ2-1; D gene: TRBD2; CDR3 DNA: TGTGCCAGCAGCTTAGGTTACTCGGGGGGGCAGTTCTTC; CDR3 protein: CASSLGYSGGQFF
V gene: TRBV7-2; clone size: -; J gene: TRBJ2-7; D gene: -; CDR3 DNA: TGTGCCAGCAGCGAAAGGAGGTCCTACGAGCAGTACTTC; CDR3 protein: CASSERRSYEQYF
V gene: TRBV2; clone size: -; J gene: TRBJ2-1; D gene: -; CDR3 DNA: TGTGCCAGCAGTGAGTTCCCTAAGGGAGGTGAGCAGTTCTTC; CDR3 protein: CASSEFPKGGEQFF
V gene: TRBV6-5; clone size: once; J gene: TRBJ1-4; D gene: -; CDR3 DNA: TGTGCCAGCAGTTACTCAGAGTTGCATGAAAAACTGTTTTTT; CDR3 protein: CASSYSELHEKLFF
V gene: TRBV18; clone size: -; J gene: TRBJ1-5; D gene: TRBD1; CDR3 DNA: TGTGCCAGCTCCCGACAGGGTCTGCCCCAGCATTTT; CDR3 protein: CASSRQGLPQHF
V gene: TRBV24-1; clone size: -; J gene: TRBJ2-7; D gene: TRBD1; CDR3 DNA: TGTGCCACCAGTGATTACGGGACAGGGGGATCCTACGAGCAGTACTTC; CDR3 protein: CATSDYGTGGSYEQYF
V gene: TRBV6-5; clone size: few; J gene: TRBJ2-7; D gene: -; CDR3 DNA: TGTGCCAGCAGTCCGGACAGCACTTACGAGAAGCAGTACTTC; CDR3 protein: CASSPDSTYEKQYF
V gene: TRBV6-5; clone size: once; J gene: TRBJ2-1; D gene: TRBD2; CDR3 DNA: TGTGCCAGCCGAGGGGCGGGAGAGGTCTACAATGAGCAGTTCTTC; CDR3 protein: CASRGAGEVYNEQFF